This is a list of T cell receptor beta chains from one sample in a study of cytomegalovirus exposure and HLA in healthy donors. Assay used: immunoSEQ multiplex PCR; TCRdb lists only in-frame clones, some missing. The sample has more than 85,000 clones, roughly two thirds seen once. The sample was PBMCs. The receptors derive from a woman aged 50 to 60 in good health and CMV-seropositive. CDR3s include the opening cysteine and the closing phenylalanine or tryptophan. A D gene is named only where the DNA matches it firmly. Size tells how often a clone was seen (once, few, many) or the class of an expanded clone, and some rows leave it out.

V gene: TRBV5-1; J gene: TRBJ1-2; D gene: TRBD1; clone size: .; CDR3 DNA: TGCGCCAGCAGCATTGACAGGGGGTATGGCTACACCTTC; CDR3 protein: CASSIDRGYGYTF
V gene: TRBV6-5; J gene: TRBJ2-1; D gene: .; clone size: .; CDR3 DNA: TGTGCCAGCAGAAAGGCCGGGGGCTCCTACAATGAGCAGTTCTTC; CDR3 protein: CASRKAGGSYNEQFF
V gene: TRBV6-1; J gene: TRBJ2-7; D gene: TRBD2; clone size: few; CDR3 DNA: TGTGCCAGCAACCCCCTTAGCGGGAGTATGTACGAGCAGTACTTC; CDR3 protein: CASNPLSGSMYEQYF
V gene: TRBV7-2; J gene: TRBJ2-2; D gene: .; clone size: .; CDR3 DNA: TGTGCCAGCAGCTTAAATCGAGGGTTGGAGACCGGGGAGCTGTTTTTT; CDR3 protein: CASSLNRGLETGELFF
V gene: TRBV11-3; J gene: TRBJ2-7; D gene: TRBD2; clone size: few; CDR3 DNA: TGTGCCAGCAGCTTAGAGTGGGCGGGAGGGGCCTACGAGCAGTACTTC; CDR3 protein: CASSLEWAGGAYEQYF
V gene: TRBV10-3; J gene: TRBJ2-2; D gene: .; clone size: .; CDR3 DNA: TGTGCCATCAGCCGAACGGGGATTCCCCCGGAGAACACCGGGGAGCTGTTTTTT; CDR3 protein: CAISRTGIPPENTGELFF
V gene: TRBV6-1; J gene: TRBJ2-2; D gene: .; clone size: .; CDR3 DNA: TGTGCCAGCACAGTGGTGGTAAACACCGGGGAGCTGTTTTTT; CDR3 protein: CASTVVVNTGELFF
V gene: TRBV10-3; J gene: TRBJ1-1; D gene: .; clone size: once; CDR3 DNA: TGTGCCATCAGTGAGTCGAATAGTCTCAATGAAGCTTTCTTT; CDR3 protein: CAISESNSLNEAFF
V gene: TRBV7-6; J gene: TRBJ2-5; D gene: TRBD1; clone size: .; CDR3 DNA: TGTGCCAGCAGCTTAGTCACAGGGGGCTGGGAGACCCAGTACTTC; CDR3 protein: CASSLVTGGWETQYF
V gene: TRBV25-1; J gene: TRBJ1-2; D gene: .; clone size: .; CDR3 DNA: TGTGCCAGCAGTGAACCCGGACACCTGGGGGGAGAGGTCTATGGCTACACCTTC; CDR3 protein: CASSEPGHLGGEVYGYTF
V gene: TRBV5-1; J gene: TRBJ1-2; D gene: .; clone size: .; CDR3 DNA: TGCGCCAGCAGCTTTGACACTTTCAGCTATGGCTACACCTTC; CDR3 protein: CASSFDTFSYGYTF
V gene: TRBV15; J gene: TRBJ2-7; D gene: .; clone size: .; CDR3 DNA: TGTGCCACCAGCAGAGGGTTGAGCTCCTACGAGCAGTACTTC; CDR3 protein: CATSRGLSSYEQYF
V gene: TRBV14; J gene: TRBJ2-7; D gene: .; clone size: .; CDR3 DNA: TGTGCCAGCAGCCCCTCCTACTACGAGCAGTACTTC; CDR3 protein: CASSPSYYEQYF
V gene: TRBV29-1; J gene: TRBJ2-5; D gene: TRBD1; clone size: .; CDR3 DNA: TGCAGCGTTCAAGGGACAGGGCAGTCCCAAGAGACCCAGTACTTC; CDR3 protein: CSVQGTGQSQETQYF
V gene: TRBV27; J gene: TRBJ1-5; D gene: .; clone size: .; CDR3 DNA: TGTGCCAGCAGTTCCCCGGACATTTTTCAACAGCCCCAGCATTTT; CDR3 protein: CASSSPDIFQQPQHF
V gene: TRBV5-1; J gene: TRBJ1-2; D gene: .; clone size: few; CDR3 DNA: TGCGCCAGCAGCTTGGTTCTGCCGGGTGGCTACACCTTC; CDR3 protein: CASSLVLPGGYTF
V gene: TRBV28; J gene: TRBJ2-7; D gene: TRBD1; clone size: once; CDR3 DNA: TGTGCCAGCAGCCGGGACAGGGCCATCCACGAGCAGTACTTC; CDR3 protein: CASSRDRAIHEQYF
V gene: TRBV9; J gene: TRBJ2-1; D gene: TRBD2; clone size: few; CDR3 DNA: TGTGCCAGCAGAGTGGGGGGGAGTGAGCAGTTCTTC; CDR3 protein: CASRVGGSEQFF
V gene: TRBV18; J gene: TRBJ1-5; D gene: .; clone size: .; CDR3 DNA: TGTGCCAGCTCACCAGGGACACAGTCGAATCAGCCCCAGCATTTT; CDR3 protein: CASSPGTQSNQPQHF
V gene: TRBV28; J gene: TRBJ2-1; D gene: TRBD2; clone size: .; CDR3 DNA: TGTGCCAGCAGGACGGGACTAGTTAGAAATAGGGTTGAGCAGTTCTTC; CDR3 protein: CASRTGLVRNRVEQFF
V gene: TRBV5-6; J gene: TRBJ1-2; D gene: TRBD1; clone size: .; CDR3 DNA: TGTGCCAGCAGCCTGATTAGCATTCCCCGAACTGCAGGGGGCTATGGCTACACCTTC; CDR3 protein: CASSLISIPRTAGGYGYTF
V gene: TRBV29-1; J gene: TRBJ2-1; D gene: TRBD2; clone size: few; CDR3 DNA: TGCAGCGTTGTTACGGGGACTAGCCCGAGAGATGAGCAGTTCTTC; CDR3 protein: CSVVTGTSPRDEQFF
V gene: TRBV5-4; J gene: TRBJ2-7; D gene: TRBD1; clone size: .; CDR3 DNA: TGTGCCAGCAGCCCAGAGCCGGGACAGCTTTCCTACGAGCAGTACTTC; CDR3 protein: CASSPEPGQLSYEQYF
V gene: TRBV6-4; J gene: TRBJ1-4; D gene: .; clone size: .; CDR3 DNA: TGTGCCAGCAGTGACTCTGGGGGGTTCACTAATGAAAAACTGTTTTTT; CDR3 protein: CASSDSGGFTNEKLFF
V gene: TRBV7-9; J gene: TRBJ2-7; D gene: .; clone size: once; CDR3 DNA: TGTGCCAGCAGATTGGGAGGGGGTGGCGACGAGCAGTACTTC; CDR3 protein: CASRLGGGGDEQYF
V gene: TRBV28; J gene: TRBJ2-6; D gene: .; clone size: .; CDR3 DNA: TGTGCCAGCAGTTTGGGGGGATCTGGGGCCAACGTCCTGACTTTC; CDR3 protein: CASSLGGSGANVLTF
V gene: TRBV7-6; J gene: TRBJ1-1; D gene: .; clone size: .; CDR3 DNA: TGTGCCAGCAGCTTGAGAGGCCCCCCGGACTCCTACACTGAAGCTTTCTTT; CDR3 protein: CASSLRGPPDSYTEAFF
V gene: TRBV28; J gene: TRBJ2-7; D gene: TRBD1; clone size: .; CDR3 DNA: TGTGCCAGCAGTTTGAGTCAGGGGGCGCGAGAGCAGTACTTC; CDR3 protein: CASSLSQGAREQYF
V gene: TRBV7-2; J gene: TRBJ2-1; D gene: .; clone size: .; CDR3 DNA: TGTGCCAGCAGCTTAGTCTCGGTTCGGGGGGCGAGGAACAATGAGCAGTTCTTC; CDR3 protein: CASSLVSVRGARNNEQFF
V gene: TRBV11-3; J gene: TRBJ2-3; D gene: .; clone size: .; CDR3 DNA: TGTGCCAGCAGCTCAGGCGGGACCAACACAGATACGCAGTATTTT; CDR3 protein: CASSSGGTNTDTQYF
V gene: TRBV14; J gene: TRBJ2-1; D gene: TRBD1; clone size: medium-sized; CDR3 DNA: TGTGCCAGCAGCGTTAGACAGGGGCGGGGTGAGCAGTTCTTC; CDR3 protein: CASSVRQGRGEQFF
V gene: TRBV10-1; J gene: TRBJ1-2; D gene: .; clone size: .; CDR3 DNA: TGCGCCAGCAGCTTGAAAGCAGGGGCGTACTATGGCTACACCTTC; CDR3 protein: CASSLKAGAYYGYTF
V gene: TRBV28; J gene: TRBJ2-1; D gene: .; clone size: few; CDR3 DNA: TGTGCCAGCAGTGCCACGGTCTCCTACAATGAGCAGTTCTTC; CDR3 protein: CASSATVSYNEQFF
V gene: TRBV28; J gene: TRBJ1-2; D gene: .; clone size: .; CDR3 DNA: TGTGCCAGCAGTTTACAGGGTGTATCTGCTGGCTACACCTTC; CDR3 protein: CASSLQGVSAGYTF
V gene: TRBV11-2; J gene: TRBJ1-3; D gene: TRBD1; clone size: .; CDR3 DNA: TGTGCCAGCAGCTATGACAGGGGGCGCGGGGGAAACACCATATATTTT; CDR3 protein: CASSYDRGRGGNTIYF
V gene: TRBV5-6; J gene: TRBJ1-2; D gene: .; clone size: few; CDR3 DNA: TGTGCCAGCAGCTTCAGGGCCTATAACTATGGCTACACCTTC; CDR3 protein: CASSFRAYNYGYTF
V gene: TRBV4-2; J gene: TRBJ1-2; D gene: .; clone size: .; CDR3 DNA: TGTGCCAGCAGCCGAATGGGCTTGGATTATGGCTACACCTTC; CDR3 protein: CASSRMGLDYGYTF
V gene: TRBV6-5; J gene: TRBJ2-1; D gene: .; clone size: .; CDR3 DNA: TGTGCCAGCAGTTACTCGTATGAGGACAACAATGAGCAGTTCTTC; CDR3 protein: CASSYSYEDNNEQFF
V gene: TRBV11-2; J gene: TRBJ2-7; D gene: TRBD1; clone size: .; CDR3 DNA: TGTGCCAGCAGCTTAGATGGGACAGGCCTCTACGAGCAGTACTTC; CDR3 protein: CASSLDGTGLYEQYF
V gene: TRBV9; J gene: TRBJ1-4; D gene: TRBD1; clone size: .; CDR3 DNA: TGTGCCAGCAGCGTAACAGGGGGGACTAATGAAAAACTGTTTTTT; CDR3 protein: CASSVTGGTNEKLFF
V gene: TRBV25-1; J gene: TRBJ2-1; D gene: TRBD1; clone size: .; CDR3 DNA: TGTGCCAGCAGTGATCCAATCGGGACAGGGCTAGTAGGTGAGCAGTTCTTC; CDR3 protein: CASSDPIGTGLVGEQFF
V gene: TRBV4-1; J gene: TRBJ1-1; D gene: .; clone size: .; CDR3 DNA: TGCGCCAGCAGCCAAGGGTTTAGTCTAGGGGACACTGAAGCTTTCTTT; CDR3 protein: CASSQGFSLGDTEAFF
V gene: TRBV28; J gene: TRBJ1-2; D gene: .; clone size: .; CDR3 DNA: TGTGCCAGCAGTATTCACAGGGTGTCTAACTATGGCTACACCTTC; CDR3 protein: CASSIHRVSNYGYTF
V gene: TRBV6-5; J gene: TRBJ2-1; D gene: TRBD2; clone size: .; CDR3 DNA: TGTGCCAGCAGCCGGTCTAGCGGTACCTACAATGAGCAGTTCTTC; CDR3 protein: CASSRSSGTYNEQFF
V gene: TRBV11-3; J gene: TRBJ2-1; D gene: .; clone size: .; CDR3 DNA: TGTGCCAGCAGCCTGGGGCCCCGCTACAATGAGCAGTTCTTC; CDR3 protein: CASSLGPRYNEQFF
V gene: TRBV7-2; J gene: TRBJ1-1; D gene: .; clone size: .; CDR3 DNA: TGTGCCAGCAGCTCCGTGAGGGCAGCCCAAAAAGGTGAAGCTTTCTTT; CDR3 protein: CASSSVRAAQKGEAFF
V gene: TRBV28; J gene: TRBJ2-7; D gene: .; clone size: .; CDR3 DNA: TGTGCCAGCACCCGAGGAGCGGACTTTAGCGAGCAGTACTTC; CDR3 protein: CASTRGADFSEQYF
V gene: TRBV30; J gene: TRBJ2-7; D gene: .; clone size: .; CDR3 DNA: TGTGCCTGGAAACGAGGGGCGGGATACGAGCAGTACTTC; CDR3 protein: CAWKRGAGYEQYF
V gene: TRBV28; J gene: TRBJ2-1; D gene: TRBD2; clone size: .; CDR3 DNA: TGTGCCAGCACCCTAATAGCGGGACTCTACAATGAGCAGTTCTTC; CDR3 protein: CASTLIAGLYNEQFF